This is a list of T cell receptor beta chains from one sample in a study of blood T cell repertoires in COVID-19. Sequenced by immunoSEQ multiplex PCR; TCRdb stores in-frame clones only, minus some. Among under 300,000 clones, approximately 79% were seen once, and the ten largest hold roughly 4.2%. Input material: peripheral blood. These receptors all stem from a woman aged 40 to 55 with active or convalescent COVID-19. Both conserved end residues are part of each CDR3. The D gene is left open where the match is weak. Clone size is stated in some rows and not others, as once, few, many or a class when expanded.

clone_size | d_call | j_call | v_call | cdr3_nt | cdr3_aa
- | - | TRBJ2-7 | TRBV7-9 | TGTGCCAGCAGCACCTGGACAGAGAGTTCCTACGAGCAGTACTTC | CASSTWTESSYEQYF
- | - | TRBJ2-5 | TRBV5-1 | TGCGCCAGCAGCTTGGGGACATTCCAAGAGACCCAGTACTTC | CASSLGTFQETQYF
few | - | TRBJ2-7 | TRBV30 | TGTGCCTGGAGTGTAACTGTCTACGAGCAGTACTTC | CAWSVTVYEQYF
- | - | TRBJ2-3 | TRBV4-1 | TGCGCCAGCAGCCAAGGACTCACGGATACGCAGTATTTT | CASSQGLTDTQYF
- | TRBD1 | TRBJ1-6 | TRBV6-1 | TGTGCCAGCAGTAAGGGACAGGGGGCGGATTCACCCCTCCACTTT | CASSKGQGADSPLHF
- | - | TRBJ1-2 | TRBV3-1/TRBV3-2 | TGTGCCAGCAGCCAAGAAGCATATGCTAGGGAGTATGGCTACACCTTC | CASSQEAYAREYGYTF
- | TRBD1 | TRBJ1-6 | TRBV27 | TGTGCCAGCAGTTTCGGGACAGGGGGAAATTCACCCCTCCACTTT | CASSFGTGGNSPLHF
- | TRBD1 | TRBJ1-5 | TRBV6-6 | TGTGCCAGCAGTAAGGGACAGAATAGCAATCAGCCCCAGCATTTT | CASSKGQNSNQPQHF
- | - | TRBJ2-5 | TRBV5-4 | TGTGCCAGCACCACTTGGAACACAGGGCCGCAAGAGACCCAGTACTTC | CASTTWNTGPQETQYF
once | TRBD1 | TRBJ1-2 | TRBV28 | TGTGCCAGCATCGGGACAGCCACTAACTATGGCTACACCTTC | CASIGTATNYGYTF
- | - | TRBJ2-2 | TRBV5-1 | TGCGCCAGCAGCTTGTTACCAGGGGAGAACACCGGGGAGCTGTTTTTT | CASSLLPGENTGELFF
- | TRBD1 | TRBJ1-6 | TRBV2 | TGTGCCAGCACAGGGGGCTCCTATAATTCACCCCTCCACTTT | CASTGGSYNSPLHF
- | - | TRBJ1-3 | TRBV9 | TGTGCCAGCAGCGTAGATAAGAGCTCTGGAAACACCATATATTTT | CASSVDKSSGNTIYF
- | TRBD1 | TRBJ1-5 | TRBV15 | TGTGCCACCAGCAGAGACCGGACAGGGAATCAGCCCCAGCATTTT | CATSRDRTGNQPQHF
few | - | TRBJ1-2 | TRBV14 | TGTGCCAGCAGCCTGGACAGTAGTTATGGCTACACCTTC | CASSLDSSYGYTF
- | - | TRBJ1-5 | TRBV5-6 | TGTGCCAGCAGCTTGGGACGAGGGCCCCAGCATTTT | CASSLGRGPQHF